A single sample gave rise to the 23 T cell receptor beta chains below, sequenced in a study of T cell responses to AZD1222 COVID-19 vaccine. Profiled with immunoSEQ multiplex PCR; TCRdb holds only in-frame clones, not every one. The sample includes approximately 130,000 clones, over 90% seen only once; the top ten take 0.75% to 0.95%. Here the sequenced sample was peripheral blood, taken on day 0 of AZD1222 vaccination. All receptors come from an adult in good health.

This clone was counted only a few times. The CDR3, as DNA: TGTGCCAGCGAGACTAGCGGGGGGGCCGGTGAGCAGTTCTTC. It encodes CASETSGGAGEQFF. The gene calls are TRBV4-2 and TRBJ2-1, with 14 bases identical to TRBD2. CDR1 LGHNA and CDR2 YNFKEQ come from the germline V gene. This CDR3 region has 14 residues. V shed 8 bases, J shed 9 bases, and the junction held 6 bases outside the gene matches.

This clone was seen just once. The CDR3 bases are TGTGCCAGCAGCCAACCAGGACAGGGACAAGAGACCCAGTACTTC. Residues: CASSQPGQGQETQYF. The V call is TRBV3-1 (or the pseudogene TRBV3-2), the J call TRBJ2-5, with 8 bases lining up with TRBD1. The ends lost 2 bases at V and 2 bases at J; junction bases unmatched: 4. Germline lookup yields CDR1 LGHDT and CDR2 YNNKEL (reference sequence). The CDR3 loop spans 15 amino acids.

The rearrangement uses TRBV29-1 and TRBJ1-1, with D unclear. Germline V gene data show CDR1 as SQVTM and CDR2 as ANQGSEA. Deletions cut 4 bases from V and 1 base from J, with 10 bases between. The CDR3 runs to 13 residues. Written as DNA, the CDR3 is TGCAGCGTTGTAGGGCGCGCGAACACTGAAGCTTTCTTT. It yields the protein CSVVGRANTEAFF.

The chain recombines TRBV7-9 with TRBJ2-4, with a weak D call TRBD2 (5 bases). The V gene lost 5 bases and the J gene lost 8 bases, with 10 bases spanning the gap. Germline-derived CDR1 and CDR2 are SEHNR and FQNEAQ (reference sequence). The CDR3 has 12 residues. The CDR3 sequence is CASSPHGDIQYF. The CDR3 bases are TGTGCCAGCAGCCCCCACGGGGACATTCAGTACTTC.

The chain is built from TRBV6-5 and TRBJ2-3; 7 nucleotides match TRBD2. Germline V CDR1 and CDR2: MNHEY, SVGAGI. V lost 0 bases and J lost 11; bases outside the gene matches: 5. This CDR3 comprises 13 residues. The CDR3 region is CASSYSMRGRQYF. In DNA, the CDR3 is TGTGCCAGCAGTTACTCAATGCGGGGGAGGCAGTATTTT.

The rearrangement links TRBV12-3 or TRBV12-4 to TRBJ1-1; no firm D call. The CDR3 has 11 residues. With 5 bases removed from V and 5 bases from J, the gap between germline ends came to 6 bases. The CDR3 sequence is CASSMGTEAFF. CDR3 nucleotides: TGTGCCAGCAGTATGGGGACTGAAGCTTTCTTT.

The chain employs TRBV20-1 and TRBJ1-1; maybe TRBD1 (5 bases). CDR1 is DFQATT, CDR2 SNEGSKA, per germline (reference sequence). Trimming cost V 3 bases and J 10 bases, with 12 bases left between them. This CDR3 region has 11 residues. CDR3 DNA: TGCAGTGCTAGCGGCGGGGGGGTAGCTTTCTTT. Protein sequence: CSASGGGVAFF.

The chain recombines TRBV10-3 with TRBJ1-1; 8 bases are a match to TRBD1. Germline CDR1 reads ENHRY; CDR2 reads SYGVKD. This CDR3 region has 16 residues. V was clipped by 5 bases and J by 5 bases; unmatched bases: 13. The CDR3: CAISSHYRGVSTEAFF. DNA for the CDR3: TGTGCCATCAGTTCGCACTACAGGGGGGTATCGACTGAAGCTTTCTTT.

This clone was counted a single time. The chain joins TRBV20-1 to TRBJ1-1, with D maybe TRBD1 (6 bases). V lost 3 bases and J lost 3, with 11 bases in between. The germline V gene encodes CDR1 DFQATT and CDR2 SNEGSKA (reference sequence). The CDR3 covers 13 residues. The CDR3 sequence is CSASLPGDTEAFF. In DNA, the CDR3 is TGCAGTGCTAGTCTTCCAGGGGACACTGAAGCTTTCTTT.

The V gene is TRBV28, the J gene TRBJ1-6; no reliable D call. Germline CDR1 MDHEN, CDR2 SYDVKM. V was cut by 7 bases and J by 9 bases, with 19 bases left in between. CDR3 length equals 15 residues. CDR3 region: CASIRIGQVISPLHF. The CDR3 coding sequence is TGTGCCAGCATTCGAATCGGTCAGGTGATTTCACCCCTCCACTTT.

V is TRBV6-6 and J is TRBJ2-7; D perhaps matches TRBD1 (5 bases). Germline values: CDR1 MNHNY, CDR2 SVGAGI (reference sequence). The CDR3 has 13 amino acids. V shed 3 bases and J shed 12 bases, with 18 bases lying between them. The CDR3 reads CASSYVTRAGLYF. In DNA form, the CDR3 reads TGTGCCAGCAGTTATGTTACCCGGGCAGGGTTGTACTTC.

CDR3 protein: CASSYDRGYNEQFF. CDR3 nucleotide sequence: TGTGCCAGCAGTTATGACAGGGGTTACAATGAGCAGTTCTTC. V gene TRBV6-5 combines with J gene TRBJ2-1; TRBD1 matches at 8 bases. The junction had 2 bases not matched to a gene; V was cut back by 3 bases and J by 4 bases. Germline V CDR1 and CDR2: MNHEY, SVGAGI. This CDR3 has 14 amino acids.

The chain carries TRBV5-8 and TRBJ1-2; the D is unclear. This CDR3 is built from 15 residues. V was pared by 0 bases and J by 4 bases, with 13 bases between. CDR1 and CDR2 (germline): SGHTS, YDEGEE. CDR3 in amino acids: CASSLEGRVIYGYTF. In nucleotides, the CDR3 is TGTGCCAGCAGCTTGGAGGGCCGAGTTATCTATGGCTACACCTTC.

V gene TRBV6-5 combines with J gene TRBJ1-3, with no clear D. The CDR3 extends over 13 amino acids. The ends were cut back, 2 bases at V and 0 bases at J, with 2 bases in the middle. Germline CDR1 and CDR2: MNHEY and SVGAGI. The CDR3 bases are TGTGCCAGCAGTTACAGCTCTGGAAACACCATATATTTT. This sequence encodes CASSYSSGNTIYF.

This sequence joins TRBV25-1 and TRBJ2-1; possible D gene TRBD1, 8 bases. The CDR3 has 15 residues. Germline CDR1 MGHDK, CDR2 SYGVNS. V was shortened by 2 bases and J by 8 bases, with 16 bases between the two germline ends. DNA of the CDR3: TGTGCCAGCAGTGAACCTTACAGGGGGGGTGATGAGCAGTTCTTC. This translates into CASSEPYRGGDEQFF.

The J gene is TRBJ1-6, the V gene TRBV18; 9 bases match TRBD1. In germline, CDR1 is KGHSH, CDR2 LQKENI. The length of the CDR3 is 16 residues. The V gene end was trimmed by 3 bases and the J gene end by 6 bases; junction bases not matched to a gene: 6. For the CDR3, the DNA is TGTGCCAGCTCACCGACAGGGGGTGGCGGTAATTCACCCCTCCACTTT. This translates into CASSPTGGGGNSPLHF. Supplemented by reference TRBV18 and TRBJ1-6, the full variable domain reads NAGVMQNPRHLVRRRGQEARLRCSPMKGHSHVYWYRQLPEEGLKFMVYLQKENIIDESGMPKERFSAEFPKEGPSILRIQQVVRGDSAAYFCASSPTGGGGNSPLHFGNGTRLTVT.

The chain uses TRBV7-8 and TRBJ2-1, with 9 bases aligning to TRBD1. V was clipped by 5 bases and J by 2 bases; unmatched bases: 10. This CDR3 has 17 amino acids. The V gene's germline CDR1 is SGHVS and CDR2 FQNEAQ. The CDR3 sequence is CASSRPGTGPPYNEQFF. CDR3 nucleotides: TGTGCCAGCAGCCGTCCCGGGACAGGGCCCCCCTACAATGAGCAGTTCTTC.

The gene calls are TRBV5-1 and TRBJ1-6; tentatively, D is TRBD1 (6 bases). Germline CDR1 is SGHRS and CDR2 is YFSETQ. The V gene lost 4 bases and the J gene lost 9 bases, with 20 bases spanning the gap. This CDR3 region has 16 residues. In DNA, the CDR3 is TGCGCCAGCAGCGCCCTAGAAGGGACACTGGGTTCACCCCTCCACTTT. Amino acid sequence: CASSALEGTLGSPLHF.

The genes are TRBV2 and TRBJ1-5; unclear D gene. Deletions cut 3 bases from V and 0 bases from J, with 6 bases between. This CDR3 is 14 amino acids long. Germline V gives CDR1 SNHLY, CDR2 FYNNEI. The CDR3 nucleotides read TGTGCCAGCAGTGATTGGTATAGCAATCAGCCCCAGCATTTT. Protein sequence: CASSDWYSNQPQHF.

This chain joins TRBV2 and TRBJ1-5; 7 nucleotides line up with TRBD1. The germline V gene encodes CDR1 SNHLY and CDR2 FYNNEI. The CDR3 has 16 residues. After removal of 8 bases from V and 4 bases from J, the junction contained 14 bases not matched to a gene. The CDR3 nucleotides read TGTGCCAGCCACGGGCCCGAGACAGGGTTGAATCAGCCCCAGCATTTT. Translated, it gives CASHGPETGLNQPQHF.

This chain connects TRBV18 to TRBJ1-1; D is unresolved. Germline CDR1 is KGHSH and CDR2 is LQKENI. The CDR3 is 17 amino acids. V was shortened by 4 bases and J by 3 bases, with 21 bases between the two germline ends. The CDR3 DNA is TGTGCCAGCTCACACGGACGGCGGAAGGGTCTGGACACTGAAGCTTTCTTT. Protein product: CASSHGRRKGLDTEAFF. The full variable domain, in which reference TRBV18 and TRBJ1-1 provide the parts outside the CDR3, is NAGVMQNPRHLVRRRGQEARLRCSPMKGHSHVYWYRQLPEEGLKFMVYLQKENIIDESGMPKERFSAEFPKEGPSILRIQQVVRGDSAAYFCASSHGRRKGLDTEAFFGQGTRLTVV.

This sequence joins TRBV20-1 and TRBJ1-5, with 11 bases aligning to TRBD1. The V segment lost 3 bases and the J segment 0 bases; nucleotides outside the gene matches: 7. CDR3 length: 17 amino acids. Germline CDR1 and CDR2: DFQATT and SNEGSKA (reference sequence). CDR3 sequence: CSASKGQGGYSNQPQHF. The CDR3 DNA is TGCAGTGCTAGTAAGGGACAGGGGGGATATAGCAATCAGCCCCAGCATTTT.

The rearrangement uses TRBV3-1 (or the pseudogene TRBV3-2) and TRBJ1-2; maybe TRBD1 (5 bases). The V end was cut by 0 bases, the J end by 8 bases, with 13 bases between. CDR3 length: 14 amino acids. In germline, CDR1 is LGHDT, CDR2 YNNKEL (reference sequence). CDR3 loop: CASSQEGVGPGYTF. As DNA, the CDR3 is TGTGCCAGCAGCCAAGAAGGGGTAGGGCCCGGCTACACCTTC.